This is a list of T cell receptor beta chains from one sample in a study of neurological immune-mediated disorders. In TCRdb, the 5' RACE reads were re-called with MiXCR into one record per CDR3 protein. The sample consists of roughly 80,000 distinct CDR3 sequences, 5% to 6.5% of them appearing once. The sample taken for sequencing was PBMCs. The receptors stem from a woman between 55 and 75 years old with multiple sclerosis. Both conserved end residues are trimmed from each CDR3.

j_gene: TRBJ2-1; v_gene: TRBV7-6; CDR3aa: ASSDRTGLEQF
j_gene: TRBJ1-6; v_gene: TRBV20-1; CDR3aa: SAGGGWDNSPLH
j_gene: TRBJ2-7; v_gene: TRBV21-1; CDR3aa: ASSNIIGGGGELYEQY
j_gene: TRBJ2-3; v_gene: TRBV12-3/TRBV12-4; CDR3aa: AISFEPDTQY
j_gene: TRBJ2-5; v_gene: TRBV29-1; CDR3aa: SVDQVEGETQY
j_gene: TRBJ2-5; v_gene: TRBV20-1; CDR3aa: SARDRVETQY
j_gene: TRBJ2-2; v_gene: TRBV7-6; CDR3aa: ASRLTGVNANTGELF
j_gene: TRBJ1-1; v_gene: TRBV6-5; CDR3aa: ASSPSAARRTEAF
j_gene: TRBJ1-2; v_gene: TRBV20-1; CDR3aa: SARVRAPTNYGYT
j_gene: TRBJ2-3; v_gene: TRBV15; CDR3aa: ATSRAGVQEDTQY
j_gene: TRBJ2-5; v_gene: TRBV5-1; CDR3aa: ASSLAGLAGGLGQETQY
j_gene: TRBJ1-2; v_gene: TRBV5-1; CDR3aa: ASSLPAGNDGYT
j_gene: TRBJ1-6; v_gene: TRBV5-6; CDR3aa: ASSLGQGARNSPLH
j_gene: TRBJ2-5; v_gene: TRBV27; CDR3aa: ASSFRATQETQY
j_gene: TRBJ2-5; v_gene: TRBV18; CDR3aa: ASSSTVQETQY
j_gene: TRBJ2-7; v_gene: TRBV20-1; CDR3aa: SGHGSTYEQY
j_gene: TRBJ2-7; v_gene: TRBV5-1; CDR3aa: ASSLAPGQSYEQY
j_gene: TRBJ1-2; v_gene: TRBV6-4; CDR3aa: ASSEIGSAKYGYT